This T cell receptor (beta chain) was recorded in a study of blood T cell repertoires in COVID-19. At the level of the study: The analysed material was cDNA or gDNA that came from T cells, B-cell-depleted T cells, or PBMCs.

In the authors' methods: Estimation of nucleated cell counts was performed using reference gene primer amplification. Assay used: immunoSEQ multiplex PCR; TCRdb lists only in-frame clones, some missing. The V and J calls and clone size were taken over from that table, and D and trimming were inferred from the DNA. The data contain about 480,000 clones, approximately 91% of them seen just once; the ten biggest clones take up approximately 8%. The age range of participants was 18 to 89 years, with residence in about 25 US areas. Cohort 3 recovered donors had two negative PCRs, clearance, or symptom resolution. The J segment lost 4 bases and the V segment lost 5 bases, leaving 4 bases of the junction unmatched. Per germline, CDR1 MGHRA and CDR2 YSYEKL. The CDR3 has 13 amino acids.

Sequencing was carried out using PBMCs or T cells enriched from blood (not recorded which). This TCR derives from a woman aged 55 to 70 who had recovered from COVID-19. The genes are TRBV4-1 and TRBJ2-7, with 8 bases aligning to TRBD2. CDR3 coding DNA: TGCGCCAGCAGCTCGACTAGCGTTTACGAGCAGTACTTC. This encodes CASSSTSVYEQYF.